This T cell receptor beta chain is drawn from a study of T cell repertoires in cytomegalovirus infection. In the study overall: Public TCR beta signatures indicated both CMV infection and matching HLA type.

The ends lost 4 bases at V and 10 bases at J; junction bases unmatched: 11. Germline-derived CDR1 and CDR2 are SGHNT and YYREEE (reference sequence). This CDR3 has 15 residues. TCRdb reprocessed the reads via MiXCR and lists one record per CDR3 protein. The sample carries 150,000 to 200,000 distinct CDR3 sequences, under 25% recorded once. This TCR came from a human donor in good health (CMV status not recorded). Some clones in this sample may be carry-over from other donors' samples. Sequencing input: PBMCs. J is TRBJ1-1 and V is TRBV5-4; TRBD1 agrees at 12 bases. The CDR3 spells CASSGTLGQGAGAFF. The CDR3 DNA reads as TGTGCCAGCAGCGGAACCCTGGGACAGGGGGCCGGAGCTTTCTTT.